This T cell receptor beta chain was observed in a study of shared clonotypes between healthy human individuals. The protocol was immunoSEQ multiplex PCR, while the TCRdb copy is restricted to in-frame clones and leaves out a portion. The table lists about 960,000 clones, over 75% of them singletons. There are 14 residues in the CDR3. V lost 4 bases and J lost 0, with 9 bases in between. Germline CDR1 reads KGHSY; CDR2 reads FQNENV. The study, taken as a whole, reports: The study found about 5% of naive CD4 clonotypes shared across a handful of donors.

A remark on this clone: Antigen unknown.

This chain uses TRBV16 with TRBJ1-2, with D perhaps TRBD1 (6 bases). The receptor's source is a man aged 18-30 years in good health. The sequenced sample consisted of memory CD4+ T cells sorted from blood. Subset defined: CD45RA-negative fraction. The CDR3 bases are TGTGCCAGCAGCCGCGACAGGTCTAACTATGGCTACACCTTC. Translating it yields CASSRDRSNYGYTF.